This entry is about one T cell receptor (beta chain). The antigen is not known. CDR1 is KGHSH, CDR2 LQKENI, per germline. The germline V and J ends were trimmed by 0 bases and 0 bases, with 7 bases remaining between them. This CDR3 is built from 15 residues. Repertoires were generated with immunoSEQ multiplex PCR, while TCRdb's copy carries only in-frame clones and drops some. The sample has more than 200,000 clones, 65% to 70% seen once; the top ten hold approximately 10%. This sample was included in a study of shared clonotypes between healthy human individuals. The overall study: Researchers drew samples from two women and a few men aged 18 to 49. Three plates each covered CD4 naive and memory; CD8 naive two, CD8 memory one. The study's findings and limits: Among donors, sharing of clonotypes was expected to be affected by sequencing depth. About 5% was the fraction of naive CD4 clonotypes found shared across a few donors.

Material: memory CD4+ T cells sorted from blood. Stated subset: CD45RA-negative fraction. V is TRBV18 and J is TRBJ2-3; D is ambiguous. This sequence originates from a man between 25 and 39 years old in good health. CDR3: CASSPPTKSTDTQYF. In DNA, the CDR3 is TGTGCCAGCTCACCACCAACAAAGAGCACAGATACGCAGTATTTT. Together with reference TRBV18 and TRBJ2-3, the CDR3 gives the full variable domain: NAGVMQNPRHLVRRRGQEARLRCSPMKGHSHVYWYRQLPEEGLKFMVYLQKENIIDESGMPKERFSAEFPKEGPSILRIQQVVRGDSAAYFCASSPPTKSTDTQYFGPGTRLTVL.